The present entry profiles one TCR beta chain with its context. Its antigen remains unknown. The data are from a study of shared clonotypes between healthy human individuals. Study conclusions and caveats: Roughly 5% of naive CD4 clonotypes were shared across several donors.

Per the study methods: ImmunoSEQ yielded junction-only sequences lacking quality scores, so filtering differed. Assay used: immunoSEQ multiplex PCR; TCRdb lists only in-frame clones, some missing. The V and J calls and clone size are taken from that table; D and trimming were inferred from the DNA. The data contain more than 550,000 clones, less than 95% of them seen just once; the ten biggest clones take up 34%. Germline V gives CDR1 SEHNR, CDR2 FQNEAQ (reference sequence). J gave up 5 bases and V 5 bases, and 11 bases lay outside the gene matches. The CDR3 has 16 residues. The source is a man aged 18-30 years in good health. Some clones in this sample may be carry-over from other donors' samples. The chain employs TRBV7-9 and TRBJ2-1, with 8 bases that match TRBD1. The sample comprised memory CD8+ T cells from PBMCs. Subset specified: CD45RO+ cells pooled with CCR7-negative TemRA cells. CDR3 sequence: CASSDPGTGLDNEQFF. The CDR3 bases are TGTGCCAGCAGCGACCCCGGGACAGGCCTAGACAATGAGCAGTTCTTC. Complete variable domain (other parts from reference TRBV7-9 and TRBJ2-1): DTGVSQNPRHKITKRGQNVTFRCDPISEHNRLYWYRQTLGQGPEFLTYFQNEAQLEKSRLLSDRFSAERPKGSFSTLEIQRTEQGDSAMYLCASSDPGTGLDNEQFFGPGTRLTVL.